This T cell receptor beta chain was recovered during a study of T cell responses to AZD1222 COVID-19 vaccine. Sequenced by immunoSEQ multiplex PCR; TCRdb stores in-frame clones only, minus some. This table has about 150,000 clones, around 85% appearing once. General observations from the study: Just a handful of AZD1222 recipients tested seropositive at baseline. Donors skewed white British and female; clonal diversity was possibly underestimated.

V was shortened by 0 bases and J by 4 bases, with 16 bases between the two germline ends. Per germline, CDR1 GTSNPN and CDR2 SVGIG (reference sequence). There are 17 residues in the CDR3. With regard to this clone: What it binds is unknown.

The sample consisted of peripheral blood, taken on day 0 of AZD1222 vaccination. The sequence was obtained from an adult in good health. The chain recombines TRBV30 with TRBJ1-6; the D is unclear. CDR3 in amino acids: CAWSVPRSPSYNSPLHF. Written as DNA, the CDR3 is TGTGCCTGGAGTGTACCCAGGTCTCCCTCATATAATTCACCCCTCCACTTT.